These 22 T cell receptor beta chains were all obtained from the same sample, sequenced in a study of blood T cell repertoires in COVID-19 (dated by TCRdb to between 2020 and 2021). The library was obtained by the immunoSEQ multiplex PCR assay. TCRdb took this table from immuneACCESS and kept in-frame rearrangements with V and J called. Such tables lack part of the clones; where checked against another copy, unresolved V genes explain under half of the gap, and the rest is unexplained. The sample records about 70,000 clones, 70% to 90% of which are singletons. The biggest ten clones account for around 20% of the sample. Sequenced input: peripheral blood. These receptor sequences come from a woman of 80 years or more with acute or convalescent COVID-19.

The CDR3 reads CASRRTGGEDTQYF. CDR3 in DNA: TGCGCCAGCAGGAGGACAGGGGGTGAGGATACGCAGTATTTT. This chain links TRBV5-1 with TRBJ2-3; 10 positions match TRBD1. Per germline, CDR1 SGHRS and CDR2 YFSETQ. The ends lost 5 bases at V and 6 bases at J; junction bases unmatched: 6. There are 14 residues in the CDR3.

The rearrangement uses TRBV7-9 and TRBJ1-2; D gene unclear. V shed 4 bases and J shed 2 bases, with 11 bases lying between them. From germline, CDR1 is SEHNR and CDR2 FQNEAQ (reference sequence). The CDR3 contains 14 residues. The CDR3: CASSYVGLNYGYTF. In DNA form, the CDR3 reads TGTGCCAGCAGCTATGTAGGACTAAACTATGGCTACACCTTC.

The chain joins TRBV7-8 to TRBJ2-1; the match to TRBD2 covers 11 bases. This CDR3 contains 19 residues. From germline, CDR1 is SGHVS and CDR2 FQNEAQ. V lost 3 bases and J lost 3; bases outside the gene matches: 13. DNA of the CDR3: TGTGCCAGCAGCTTCGGGTGGCTAGCGGGAGGCGGGTTCTACAATGAGCAGTTCTTC. It specifies CASSFGWLAGGGFYNEQFF.

The chain combines TRBV5-1 with TRBJ1-1, with 8 bases lining up with TRBD1. CDR3 size: 15 residues. Germline V CDR1 and CDR2: SGHRS, YFSETQ. Losses at the gene ends were 4 bases for V and 2 bases for J; bases not matched to a gene: 7. CDR3 loop: CASSPRQGANTEAFF. CDR3 nucleotide sequence: TGCGCCAGCAGCCCCAGGCAGGGGGCCAACACTGAAGCTTTCTTT.

V gene TRBV2 combines with J gene TRBJ2-1; 14 bases line up with TRBD2. Unmatched junction bases numbered 4, after V lost 5 bases and J lost 7 bases. The germline CDR1 and CDR2 sequences are SNHLY and FYNNEI. This CDR3 is 15 amino acids long. Here the CDR3 DNA reads TGTGCCAGCAGTCTAGGACTAGCGGGGGGTAATGAGCAGTTCTTC. The encoded protein is CASSLGLAGGNEQFF.

This sequence joins TRBV5-1 and TRBJ2-2, with D possibly being TRBD1 (7 bases). The germline V gene encodes CDR1 SGHRS and CDR2 YFSETQ. The CDR3 is 15 amino acids. The V and J ends lost 4 bases and 6 bases respectively, with 16 bases between them. The CDR3 DNA follows: TGCGCCAGCAGCACTTCGACAGGGACTCCCGGGGAGCTGTTTTTT. Translating it yields CASSTSTGTPGELFF.

The chain links TRBV18 to TRBJ2-3; TRBD1 agrees at 8 bases. V lost 4 bases and J lost 2; bases outside the gene matches: 5. This CDR3 spans 15 amino acids. The V gene's germline CDR1 is KGHSH and CDR2 LQKENI. The CDR3 coding sequence is TGTGCCAGCTCACGAACAGGGGGTTCCACAGATACGCAGTATTTT. The encoded protein is CASSRTGGSTDTQYF.

The chain links TRBV27 to TRBJ2-3, with 8 positions matching TRBD1. Germline CDR1 MNHEY, CDR2 SMNVEV (reference sequence). Unmatched junction bases numbered 7, after V lost 5 bases and J lost 3 bases. The length of the CDR3 is 15 residues. This CDR3 is CASSTLGQETDTQYF. The DNA for the CDR3 is TGTGCCAGCAGTACCCTGGGACAGGAAACAGATACGCAGTATTTT.

This clone was counted between two and nine times. The V gene is TRBV6-5, the J gene TRBJ1-6; no definite D call. The CDR3 has 13 amino acids. V lost 2 bases and J 14 bases, leaving 13 bases between the germline ends. Germline assignment: CDR1 MNHEY and CDR2 SVGAGI. The chain's CDR3 is CASSYVLDSTLHF. The CDR3 coding sequence is TGTGCCAGCAGTTACGTTCTGGACTCCACCCTCCACTTT.

The chain recombines TRBV27 with TRBJ2-3, with 11 positions matching TRBD2. The CDR3 totals 19 residues. V dropped 4 bases and J dropped 2; count of bases not matched to a gene: 14. CDR1 is MNHEY, CDR2 SMNVEV, per germline (reference sequence). CDR3 residues: CASSSLYSGRGAFTDTQYF. CDR3 coding DNA: TGTGCCAGCAGTTCCCTTTATAGCGGGAGGGGGGCTTTCACAGATACGCAGTATTTT.

The chain has TRBV18 and TRBJ1-2; weak D call: TRBD1 (6 bases). The CDR3 loop spans 13 amino acids. Trimming pared 6 bases from V and 8 bases from J, leaving 16 bases between. From germline, CDR1 is KGHSH and CDR2 LQKENI. This CDR3 is CASSGGTREGYTF. DNA of the CDR3: TGTGCCAGCTCCGGGGGGACACGAGAAGGCTACACCTTC. Filled out from reference TRBV18 and TRBJ1-2, the complete variable domain reads NAGVMQNPRHLVRRRGQEARLRCSPMKGHSHVYWYRQLPEEGLKFMVYLQKENIIDESGMPKERFSAEFPKEGPSILRIQQVVRGDSAAYFCASSGGTREGYTFGSGTRLTVV.

The chain is built from TRBV6-2 or TRBV6-3 and TRBJ1-5; D possibly corresponds to TRBD1 (6 bases). This CDR3 comprises 18 residues. V was pared by 4 bases and J by 1 base, with 20 bases between. Germline assignment: CDR1 MNHEY and CDR2 SVGEGT. The CDR3 sequence: CASSSELDRYSSNQPQHF. Written as DNA, the CDR3 is TGTGCCAGCAGTTCCGAGCTGGACAGATATAGCAGCAATCAGCCCCAGCATTTT.

This clone was counted once. This chain links TRBV19 with TRBJ2-3; a possible D gene is TRBD2 (6 bases). The CDR3 is 15 amino acids. The germline V gene encodes CDR1 LNHDA and CDR2 SQIVND (reference sequence). Trimming stripped 5 bases from V and 2 bases from J, with 14 bases between. The CDR3 DNA is TGTGCCAGTAGTGTACCGGGAGCTAACACAGATACGCAGTATTTT. Amino acids: CASSVPGANTDTQYF.

V and J are TRBV9 and TRBJ2-1; D is perhaps TRBD2 (6 bases). The V gene's germline CDR1 is SGDLS and CDR2 YYNGEE. The CDR3 is 17 residues long. V shed 4 bases and J shed 8 bases, with 25 bases lying between them. CDR3 sequence: CASSPTGSGHSTDEQFF. The CDR3 DNA sequence: TGTGCCAGCAGCCCAACAGGTAGCGGCCACTCTACAGATGAGCAGTTCTTC.

The J gene is TRBJ2-7, the V gene TRBV18, with TRBD2 identical over 10 bases. The V gene end was trimmed by 8 bases and the J gene end by 1 base; junction bases not matched to a gene: 5. CDR1 KGHSH and CDR2 LQKENI come from the germline V gene. This CDR3 comprises 14 residues. The CDR3 here is CASTSGRGSYEQYF. The DNA of the CDR3 is TGTGCCAGCACAAGCGGGAGGGGTTCCTACGAGCAGTACTTC.

The gene calls are TRBV5-1 and TRBJ2-6, with 7 bases lining up with TRBD1. The CDR3 consists of 17 residues. Losses at the gene ends were 0 bases for V and 3 bases for J; bases not matched to a gene: 6. Germline values: CDR1 SGHRS, CDR2 YFSETQ. Written as DNA, the CDR3 is TGCGCCAGCAGCTTGGGACAGGGCCTTGGTGGGGCCAACGTCCTGACTTTC. Its translation: CASSLGQGLGGANVLTF. The full variable domain, rest sourced from reference TRBV5-1 and TRBJ2-6, is KAGVTQTPRYLIKTRGQQVTLSCSPISGHRSVSWYQQTPGQGLQFLFEYFSETQRNKGNFPGRFSGRQFSNSRSEMNVSTLELGDSALYLCASSLGQGLGGANVLTFGAGSRLTVL.

The rearrangement joins TRBV6-2 or TRBV6-3 to TRBJ2-7, with 8 positions matching TRBD1. The J segment lost 3 bases and the V segment lost 6 bases, leaving 10 bases of the junction unmatched. Germline CDR1 MNHEY, CDR2 SVGEGT. CDR3 length equals 15 residues. The CDR3 spells CASSGQGGYRYEQYF. Written as DNA, the CDR3 is TGTGCCAGCAGCGGACAGGGTGGGTATCGCTACGAGCAGTACTTC.

The rearrangement joins TRBV19 to TRBJ2-1; the match to TRBD2 covers 9 bases. This CDR3 contains 16 residues. CDR1 LNHDA and CDR2 SQIVND come from the germline V gene (reference sequence). Trimming at V came to 4 bases and at J to 8 bases, leaving 12 bases not matched to a gene. DNA for the CDR3: TGTGCCAGTAGTACCGCCCAAGGCGGGAGGGGCCATGAGCAGTTCTTC. Protein product: CASSTAQGGRGHEQFF. Looking up the rest from reference TRBV19 and TRBJ2-1 gives the full variable domain: DGGITQSPKYLFRKEGQNVTLSCEQNLNHDAMYWYRQDPGQGLRLIYYSQIVNDFQKGDIAEGYSVSREKKESFPLTVTSAQKNPTAFYLCASSTAQGGRGHEQFFGPGTRLTVL.

A few counts support this clone. The chain couples TRBV6-2 or TRBV6-3 to TRBJ2-7; D possibly corresponds to TRBD1 (7 bases). The CDR3 totals 14 residues. The germline V and J ends were trimmed by 5 bases and 5 bases, with 16 bases remaining between them. Germline values: CDR1 MNHEY, CDR2 SVGEGT. CDR3 DNA sequence: TGTGCCAGCAGTACCAGGGGGGCCAGGGACGAGCAGTACTTC. It encodes CASSTRGARDEQYF.

This rearrangement joins TRBV7-8 to TRBJ2-2, with D possibly TRBD1 on 5 matching bases. Germline CDR1 reads SGHVS; CDR2 reads FQNEAQ. V was cut by 4 bases and J by 3 bases, with 15 bases left in between. This CDR3 comprises 16 residues. CDR3 protein: CASSSRGQFYTGELFF. The CDR3 DNA follows: TGTGCCAGCAGCTCAAGAGGACAATTCTACACCGGGGAGCTGTTTTTT.

The chain couples TRBV7-2 to TRBJ2-5; a weak D match, TRBD2 (5 bases). This CDR3 is 12 amino acids long. V shed 6 bases and J shed 4 bases, with 9 bases lying between them. Germline V lookup: CDR1 SGHTA, CDR2 FQGNSA. The CDR3 is CASSSGGETQYF. As DNA, the CDR3 is TGTGCCAGCAGTTCAGGAGGAGAGACCCAGTACTTC.

The chain links TRBV19 to TRBJ2-7; 9 nucleotides align to TRBD1. CDR3 length: 16 residues. Germline V gene sequence: CDR1 LNHDA, CDR2 SQIVND (reference sequence). Unmatched junction bases numbered 9, after V lost 4 bases and J lost 2 bases. The CDR3 here is CASSNPGQGPPYEQYF. The CDR3 DNA sequence: TGTGCCAGTAGTAATCCTGGACAGGGGCCACCCTACGAGCAGTACTTC.